The present T cell receptor (beta chain) was sequenced within a study of neoadjuvant anti-PD-1 for oral cavity cancer. Study-wide findings and caveats: Higher pretreatment blood Treg/Th17 ratios correlated with higher pretreatment blood and lower post-treatment tumor TCRbeta clonality. Only a few patients per response group were TCR-analyzed; validation needed.

A note on this clone: Its antigen is currently unknown.

V shed 5 bases and J shed 6 bases, with 13 bases lying between them. Germline V CDR1 and CDR2: SGHAT, FQNNGV. There are 14 residues in the CDR3. Some clones are missing from TCRdb's copy, which holds only in-frame ones; the method was immunoSEQ multiplex PCR. The table has 30,000 to 40,000 clones, about 86% seen once. Analysis of PBMCs was direct, with no culture step. The chain is built from TRBV11-2 and TRBJ2-2, with D possibly matching TRBD1 (5 bases). The receptor was isolated from a person aged 35-79 years with oral cavity squamous cell carcinoma. Sequences were derived from PBMCs, sampled before nivolumab (anti-PD-1) treatment. CDR3 sequence (DNA): TGTGCCAGCAGCCATCTCCAGGGTCCCGGGGAGCTGTTTTTT. Translation gives CASSHLQGPGELFF.